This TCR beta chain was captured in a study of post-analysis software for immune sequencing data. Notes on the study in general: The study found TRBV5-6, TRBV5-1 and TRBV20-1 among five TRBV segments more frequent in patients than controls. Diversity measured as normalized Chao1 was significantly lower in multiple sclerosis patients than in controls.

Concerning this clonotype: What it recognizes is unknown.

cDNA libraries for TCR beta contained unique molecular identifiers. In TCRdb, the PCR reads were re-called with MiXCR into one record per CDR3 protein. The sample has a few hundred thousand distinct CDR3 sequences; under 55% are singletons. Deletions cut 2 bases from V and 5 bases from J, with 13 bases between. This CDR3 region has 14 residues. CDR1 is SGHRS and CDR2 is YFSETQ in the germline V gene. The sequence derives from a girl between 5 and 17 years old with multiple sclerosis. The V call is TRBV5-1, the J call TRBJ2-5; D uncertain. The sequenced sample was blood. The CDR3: CASSFGSASETQYF. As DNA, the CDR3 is TGCGCCAGCAGCTTCGGTTCTGCCTCGGAGACCCAGTACTTC.